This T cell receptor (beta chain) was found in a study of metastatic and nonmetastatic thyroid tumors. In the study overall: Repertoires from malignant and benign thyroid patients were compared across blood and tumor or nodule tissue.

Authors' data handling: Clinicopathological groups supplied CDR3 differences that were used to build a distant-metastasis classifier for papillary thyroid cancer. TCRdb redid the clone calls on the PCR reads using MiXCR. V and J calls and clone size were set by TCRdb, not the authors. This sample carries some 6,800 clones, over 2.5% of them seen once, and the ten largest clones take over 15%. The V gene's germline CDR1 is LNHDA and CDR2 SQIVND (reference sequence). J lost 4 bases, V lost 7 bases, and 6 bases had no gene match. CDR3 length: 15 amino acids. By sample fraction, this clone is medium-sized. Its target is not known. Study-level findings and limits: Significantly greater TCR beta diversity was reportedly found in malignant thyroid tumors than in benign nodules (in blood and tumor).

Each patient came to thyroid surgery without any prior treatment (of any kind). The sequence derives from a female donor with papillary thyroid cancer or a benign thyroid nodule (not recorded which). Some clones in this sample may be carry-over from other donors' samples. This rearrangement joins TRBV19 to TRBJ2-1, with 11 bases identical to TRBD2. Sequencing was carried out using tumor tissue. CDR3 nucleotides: TGTGCCAGTAAACCGGGACTAGCGGCTTACAATGAGCAGTTCTTC. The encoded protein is CASKPGLAAYNEQFF.